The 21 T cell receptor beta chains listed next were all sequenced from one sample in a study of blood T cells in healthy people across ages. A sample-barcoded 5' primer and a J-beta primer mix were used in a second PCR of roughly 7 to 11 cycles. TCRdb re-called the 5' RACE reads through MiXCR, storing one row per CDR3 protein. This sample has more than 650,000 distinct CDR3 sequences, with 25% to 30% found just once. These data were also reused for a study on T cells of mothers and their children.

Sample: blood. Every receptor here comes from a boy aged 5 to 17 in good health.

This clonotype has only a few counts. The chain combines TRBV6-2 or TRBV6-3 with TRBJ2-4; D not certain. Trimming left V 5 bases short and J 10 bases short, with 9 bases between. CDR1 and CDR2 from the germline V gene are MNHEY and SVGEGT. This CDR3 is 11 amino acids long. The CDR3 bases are TGTGCCAGCAGTCGCCAAGGGATTCAGTACTTC. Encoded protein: CASSRQGIQYF.

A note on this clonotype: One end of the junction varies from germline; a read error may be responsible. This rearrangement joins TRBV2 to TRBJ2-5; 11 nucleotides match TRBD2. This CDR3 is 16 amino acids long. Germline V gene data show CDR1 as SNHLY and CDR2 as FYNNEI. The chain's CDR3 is CTSSGLAGGQPETQYF. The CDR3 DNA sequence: TGTACCAGCAGCGGTTTAGCGGGGGGGCAGCCAGAGACCCAGTACTTC.

CDR3 DNA: TGCGCCAGCAGCTTGGTGAGGGGGAAACAAGAGACCCAGTACTTC. It codes for CASSLVRGKQETQYF. J is TRBJ2-5 and V is TRBV5-1, with a tentative D call TRBD1 (6 bases). The germline CDR1 and CDR2 sequences are SGHRS and YFSETQ. V was pared by 0 bases and J by 2 bases, with 11 bases between. CDR3 size: 15 residues. The full variable domain, its missing parts supplied by reference TRBV5-1 and TRBJ2-5, is KAGVTQTPRYLIKTRGQQVTLSCSPISGHRSVSWYQQTPGQGLQFLFEYFSETQRNKGNFPGRFSGRQFSNSRSEMNVSTLELGDSALYLCASSLVRGKQETQYFGPGTRLLVL.

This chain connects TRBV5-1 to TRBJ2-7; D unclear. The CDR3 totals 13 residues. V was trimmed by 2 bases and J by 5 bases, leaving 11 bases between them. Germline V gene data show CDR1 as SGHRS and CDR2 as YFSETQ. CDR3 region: CASSFGLGNEQYF. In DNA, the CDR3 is TGCGCCAGCAGCTTCGGTTTAGGAAACGAGCAGTACTTC.

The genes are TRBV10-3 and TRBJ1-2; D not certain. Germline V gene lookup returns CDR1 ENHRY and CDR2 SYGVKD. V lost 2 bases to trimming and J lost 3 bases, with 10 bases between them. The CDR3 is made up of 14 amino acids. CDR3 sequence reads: CAISEEGGDYGYTF. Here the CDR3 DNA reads TGTGCCATCAGTGAGGAGGGAGGAGACTATGGCTACACCTTC.

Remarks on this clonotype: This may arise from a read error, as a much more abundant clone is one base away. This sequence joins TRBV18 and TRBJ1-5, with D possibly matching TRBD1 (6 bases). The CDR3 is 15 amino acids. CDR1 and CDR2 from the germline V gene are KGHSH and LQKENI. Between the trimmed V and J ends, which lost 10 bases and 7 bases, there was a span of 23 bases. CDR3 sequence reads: CATTQSGGIEQPQHF. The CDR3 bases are TGTGCCACCACCCAATCCGGGGGCATAGAGCAGCCCCAGCATTTT.

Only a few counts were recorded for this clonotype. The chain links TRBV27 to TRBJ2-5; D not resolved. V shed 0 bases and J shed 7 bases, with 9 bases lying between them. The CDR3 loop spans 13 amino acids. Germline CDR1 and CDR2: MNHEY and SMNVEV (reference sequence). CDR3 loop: CASSLSVTGTQYF. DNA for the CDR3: TGTGCCAGCAGTTTATCGGTAACCGGGACCCAGTACTTC.

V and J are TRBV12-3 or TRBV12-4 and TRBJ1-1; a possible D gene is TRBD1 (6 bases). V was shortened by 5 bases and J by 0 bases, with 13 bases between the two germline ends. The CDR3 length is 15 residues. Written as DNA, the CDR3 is TGTGCCAGCAGTCCGACAGGAATCCTGAACACTGAAGCTTTCTTT. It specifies CASSPTGILNTEAFF.

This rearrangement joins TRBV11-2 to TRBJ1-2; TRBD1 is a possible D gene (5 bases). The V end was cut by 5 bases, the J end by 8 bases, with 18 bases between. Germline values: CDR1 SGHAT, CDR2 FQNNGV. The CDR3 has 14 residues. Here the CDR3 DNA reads TGTGCCAGCAGCCTCCGCGCCGGGACGAGGGGCTACACCTTC. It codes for CASSLRAGTRGYTF. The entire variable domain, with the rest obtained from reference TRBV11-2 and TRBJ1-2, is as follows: EAGVAQSPRYKIIEKRQSVAFWCNPISGHATLYWYQQILGQGPKLLIQFQNNGVVDDSQLPKDRFSAERLKGVDSTLKIQPAKLEDSAVYLCASSLRAGTRGYTFGSGTRLTVV.

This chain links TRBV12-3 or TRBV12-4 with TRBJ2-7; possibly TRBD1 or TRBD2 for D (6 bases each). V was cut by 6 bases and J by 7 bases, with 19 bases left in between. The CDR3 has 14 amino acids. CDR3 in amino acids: CASSPLGRGGEQYF. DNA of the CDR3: TGTGCCAGCAGCCCCCTTGGCAGGGGAGGAGAGCAGTACTTC.

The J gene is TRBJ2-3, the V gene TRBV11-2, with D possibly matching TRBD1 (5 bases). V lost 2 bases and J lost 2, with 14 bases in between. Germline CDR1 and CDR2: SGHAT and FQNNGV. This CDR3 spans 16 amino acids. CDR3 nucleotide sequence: TGTGCCAGCAGCTTACCGTTCCAGGGTATCACAGATACGCAGTATTTT. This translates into CASSLPFQGITDTQYF.

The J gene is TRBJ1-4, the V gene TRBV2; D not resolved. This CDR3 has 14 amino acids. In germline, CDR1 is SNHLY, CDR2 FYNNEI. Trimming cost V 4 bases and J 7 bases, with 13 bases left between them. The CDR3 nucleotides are TGTGCCAGCAGTGTCGTAGCCGAGAGTGAAAAACTGTTTTTT. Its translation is CASSVVAESEKLFF.

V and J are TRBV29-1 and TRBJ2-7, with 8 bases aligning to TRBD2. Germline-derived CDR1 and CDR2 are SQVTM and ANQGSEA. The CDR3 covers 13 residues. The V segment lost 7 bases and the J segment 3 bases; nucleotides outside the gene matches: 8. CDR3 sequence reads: CSARQGTSYEQYF. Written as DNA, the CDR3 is TGCAGCGCTAGGCAGGGGACTAGCTACGAGCAGTACTTC.

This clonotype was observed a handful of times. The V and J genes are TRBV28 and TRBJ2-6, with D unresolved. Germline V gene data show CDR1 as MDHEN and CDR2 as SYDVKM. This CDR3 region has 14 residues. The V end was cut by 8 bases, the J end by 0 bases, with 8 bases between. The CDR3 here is CASHAFSGANVLTF. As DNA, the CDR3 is TGTGCCAGCCACGCTTTCTCTGGGGCCAACGTCCTGACTTTC.

In nucleotides, the CDR3 is TGTGCCAGCAGCCATAAACAGGGAGGAAAGTCTCATGGCTACACCTTC. It specifies CASSHKQGGKSHGYTF. J is TRBJ1-2 and V is TRBV28; the D gene is possibly TRBD1 (6 bases). The CDR3 totals 16 residues. Trimming pared 6 bases from V and 6 bases from J, leaving 23 bases between. The germline gives CDR1 MDHEN, CDR2 SYDVKM.

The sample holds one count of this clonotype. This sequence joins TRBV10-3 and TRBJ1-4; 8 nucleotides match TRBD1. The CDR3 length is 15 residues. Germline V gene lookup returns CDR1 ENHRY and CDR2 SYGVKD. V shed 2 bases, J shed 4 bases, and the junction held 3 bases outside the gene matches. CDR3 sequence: CAISEGTGGNEKLFF. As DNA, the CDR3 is TGTGCCATCAGTGAGGGGACAGGAGGTAATGAAAAACTGTTTTTT.

This CDR3 reads CASSPDYPQETQYF. The DNA of the CDR3 is TGCGCCAGCAGCCCAGACTATCCTCAAGAGACCCAGTACTTC. The chain is built from TRBV5-1 and TRBJ2-5, with a weak D call TRBD2 (5 bases). Trimming pared 4 bases from V and 2 bases from J, leaving 12 bases between. The CDR3 has 14 amino acids. The V gene's germline CDR1 is SGHRS and CDR2 YFSETQ.

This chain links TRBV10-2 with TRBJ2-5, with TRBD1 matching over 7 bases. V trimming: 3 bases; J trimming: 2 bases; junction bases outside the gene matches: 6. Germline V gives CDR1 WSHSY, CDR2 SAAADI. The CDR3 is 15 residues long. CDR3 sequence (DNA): TGCGCCAGCAGTGAAACAGGGGCGAAACAAGAGACCCAGTACTTC. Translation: CASSETGAKQETQYF.

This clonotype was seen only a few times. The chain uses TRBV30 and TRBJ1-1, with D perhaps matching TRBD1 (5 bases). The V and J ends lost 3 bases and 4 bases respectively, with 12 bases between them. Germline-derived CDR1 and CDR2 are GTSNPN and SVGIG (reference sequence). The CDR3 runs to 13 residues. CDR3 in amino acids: CAWSSGGSTEAFF. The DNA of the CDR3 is TGTGCCTGGAGCTCGGGGGGGAGCACTGAAGCTTTCTTT.

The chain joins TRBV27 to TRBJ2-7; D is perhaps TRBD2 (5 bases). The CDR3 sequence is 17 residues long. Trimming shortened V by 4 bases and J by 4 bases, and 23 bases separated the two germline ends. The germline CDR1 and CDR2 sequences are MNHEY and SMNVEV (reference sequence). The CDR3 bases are TGTGCCAGCAGTTCCTCTACGACGAGGGCGAAGAAATACGAGCAGTACTTC. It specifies CASSSSTTRAKKYEQYF.

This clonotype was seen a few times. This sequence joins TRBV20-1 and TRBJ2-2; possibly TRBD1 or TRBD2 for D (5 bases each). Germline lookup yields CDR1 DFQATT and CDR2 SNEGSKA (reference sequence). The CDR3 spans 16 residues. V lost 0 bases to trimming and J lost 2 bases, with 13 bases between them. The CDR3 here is CSARDGASSNTGELFF. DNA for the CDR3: TGCAGTGCTAGAGATGGGGCTAGCTCCAACACCGGGGAGCTGTTTTTT.